The entry that follows covers one T cell receptor beta chain sequence. The entry originates in a study of identical twins. MiXCR was run by TCRdb on the 5' RACE reads, yielding one entry per CDR3 protein. Here the sample spans some 730,000 distinct CDR3 sequences, roughly 20% being singletons. The sample also formed part of further work on T cells expressing NK-cell markers. That paper notes: Sequenced donors, eight in total, included seven who were HCMV-seropositive and one who was seronegative. Unclear, still, was the HCMV specificity of the expanded NKG2C+ T cell clones.

Sequencing used PBMCs. This TCR came from a woman aged 18-29 years in good health.

The CDR3 protein is CSARSFPVAEQFF. DNA for the CDR3: TGCAGTGCTAGAAGTTTTCCAGTGGCTGAGCAGTTCTTC. V gene TRBV20-1 combines with J gene TRBJ2-1; D remains ambiguous. V was cut by 2 bases and J by 9 bases, with 14 bases left in between. The CDR3 is 13 amino acids. Germline values: CDR1 DFQATT, CDR2 SNEGSKA (reference sequence).